A single sample is the source of the 10 T cell receptor beta chains below, sequenced in a study of Ad26.COV2.S vaccination and SARS-CoV-2 variants. Treatment given: 15 to 20 received Ad26.COV2.S at low or high dose, single or two shots; 5 received placebo; per-sample allocation not given. On day 63 after the first injection, vaccine and placebo recipients gave samples. Produced via immunoSEQ multiplex PCR; TCRdb's table is partial and in-frame only. The sample lists a few hundred thousand clones, roughly 84% occurring once. The sample in question was peripheral blood, obtained in a trial of Ad26.COV2.S vaccine versus placebo. These receptors all come from a person between 18 and 60 years old who received the Ad26.COV2.S COVID-19 vaccine or a placebo.

The chain links TRBV3-1 (or the pseudogene TRBV3-2) to TRBJ1-1; TRBD1 aligns across 9 bases. CDR3 length: 14 residues. Germline V CDR1 and CDR2: LGHDT, YNNKEL (reference sequence). V shed 4 bases and J 4 bases; nucleotides not matched to a gene: 4. CDR3 sequence (DNA): TGTGCCAGCAGCCCCGGGACAGGGCGCACTGAAGCTTTCTTT. As protein: CASSPGTGRTEAFF.

The chain uses TRBV6-6 and TRBJ1-1; 8 bases align to TRBD1. Trimming at V came to 5 bases and at J to 1 base, leaving 6 bases not matched to a gene. The CDR3 consists of 15 residues. CDR1 MNHNY and CDR2 SVGAGI come from the germline V gene (reference sequence). As DNA, the CDR3 is TGTGCCAGCAGTCCCCAGGACAGGGAGAACACTGAAGCTTTCTTT. Translated, it gives CASSPQDRENTEAFF.

V gene TRBV7-3 combines with J gene TRBJ2-3; D remains ambiguous. The CDR3 spans 16 residues. In germline, CDR1 is SGHTA, CDR2 FQGTGA. V lost 1 base, J lost 1 base, and 12 bases lay in between. CDR3 in DNA: TGTGCCAGCAGCTTAATGGGGTTCCCCGGCACAGATACGCAGTATTTT. It is translated as CASSLMGFPGTDTQYF.

CDR3 nucleotides: TGCGCCAGCAGCCAAGGACAGGGGACTGGGGCCAACGTCCTGACTTTC. Protein sequence: CASSQGQGTGANVLTF. The rearrangement links TRBV4-1 to TRBJ2-6; 8 bases are a match to TRBD1. The CDR3 covers 16 residues. The germline CDR1 and CDR2 sequences are MGHRA and YSYEKL. The V and J ends lost 1 base and 2 bases, in that order; junction bases with no gene match: 1.

This clone showed up just once. The chain couples TRBV15 to TRBJ1-2; 9 bases align to TRBD1. V shed 8 bases and J 3 bases; nucleotides not matched to a gene: 10. Germline V gene data show CDR1 as LNHNV and CDR2 as YYDKDF (reference sequence). The CDR3 length is 15 residues. The CDR3, as DNA: TGTGCCACCCGAGCCGGGACAGGGCTCCACTATGGCTACACCTTC. Residues: CATRAGTGLHYGYTF. Full variable domain (missing parts from reference TRBV15 and TRBJ1-2): DAMVIQNPRYQVTQFGKPVTLSCSQTLNHNVMYWYQQKSSQAPKLLFHYYDKDFNNEADTPDNFQSRRPNTSFCFLDIRSPGLGDTAMYLCATRAGTGLHYGYTFGSGTRLTVV.

V is TRBV6-5 and J is TRBJ1-2; TRBD1 aligns across 7 bases. Trimming cost V 2 bases and J 7 bases; bases outside gene matches: 7. Germline CDR1 and CDR2: MNHEY and SVGAGI. The CDR3 runs 14 residues. The CDR3 reads CASSYRPGTAGYTF. The CDR3, as DNA: TGTGCCAGCAGTTACCGTCCCGGGACAGCTGGCTACACCTTC.

The CDR3 is CASSYSRQGGYGYTF. The DNA for the CDR3 is TGTGCCAGCAGTTACTCTCGCCAGGGTGGCTATGGCTACACCTTC. V usage is TRBV6-5 and J usage is TRBJ1-2, with D tentatively TRBD1 (5 bases). Germline lookup yields CDR1 MNHEY and CDR2 SVGAGI. The CDR3 runs to 15 residues. V shed 0 bases and J shed 4 bases, with 12 bases lying between them.

The genes are TRBV27 and TRBJ2-1; D call uncertain. The germline gives CDR1 MNHEY, CDR2 SMNVEV (reference sequence). The CDR3 has 13 amino acids. The V gene lost 5 bases and the J gene lost 7 bases, with 12 bases spanning the gap. This CDR3 is CASSPRQWNEQFF. The CDR3 DNA is TGTGCCAGCAGTCCTCGGCAGTGGAATGAGCAGTTCTTC.

The chain combines TRBV11-3 with TRBJ2-7, with 13 bases lining up with TRBD2. Germline V gene data show CDR1 as SGHNT and CDR2 as YENEEA. V was clipped by 5 bases and J by 7 bases; unmatched bases: 5. The CDR3 has 14 amino acids. The CDR3, as DNA: TGTGCCAGCAGCGGGACTAGCGGGGCAGGTGAGCAGTACTTC. Translation: CASSGTSGAGEQYF.

This clone was seen a few times. This chain joins TRBV20-1 and TRBJ1-3; D is unresolved. Germline lookup yields CDR1 DFQATT and CDR2 SNEGSKA (reference sequence). The CDR3 runs 11 residues. Trimming pared 3 bases from V and 6 bases from J, leaving 6 bases between. DNA for the CDR3: TGCAGTGCTAGTTGGGAAAACACCATATATTTT. This gives the protein CSASWENTIYF.